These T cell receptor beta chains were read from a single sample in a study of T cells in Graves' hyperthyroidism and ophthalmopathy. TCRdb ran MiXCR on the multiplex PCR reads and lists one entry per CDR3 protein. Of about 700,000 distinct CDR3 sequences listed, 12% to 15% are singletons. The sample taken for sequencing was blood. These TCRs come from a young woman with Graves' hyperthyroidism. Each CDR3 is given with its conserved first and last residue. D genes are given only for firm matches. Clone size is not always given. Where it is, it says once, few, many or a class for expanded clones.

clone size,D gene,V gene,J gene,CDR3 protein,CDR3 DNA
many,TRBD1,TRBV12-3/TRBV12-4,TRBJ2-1,CASSKGGAGWGEQFF,TGTGCCAGCAGTAAAGGGGGCGCCGGATGGGGCGAGCAGTTCTTC
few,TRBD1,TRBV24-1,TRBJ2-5,CATSDWTGGQETQYF,TGTGCCACCAGTGATTGGACAGGGGGCCAGGAGACCCAGTACTTC
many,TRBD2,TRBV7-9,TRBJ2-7,CASSKLAGGSGGSYEQYF,TGTGCCAGCAGCAAGCTAGCGGGAGGATCCGGAGGCTCCTACGAGCAGTACTTC
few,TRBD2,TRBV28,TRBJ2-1,CASSPWGGQFF,TGTGCCAGCAGTCCCTGGGGGGGGCAGTTCTTC
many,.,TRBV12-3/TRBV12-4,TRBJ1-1,CASSRDQLGDTEAFF,TGTGCCAGCTCGAGGGACCAACTCGGGGACACTGAAGCTTTCTTT
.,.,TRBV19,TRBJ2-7,CASSISEVSYEQYF,TGTGCCAGTAGTATTAGCGAAGTCTCCTACGAGCAGTACTTC
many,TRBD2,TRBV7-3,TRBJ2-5,CASSLIGGLAETQYF,TGTGCCAGCAGCTTAATTGGCGGACTAGCGGAGACCCAGTACTTC
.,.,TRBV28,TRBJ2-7,CASRWGVYEQYF,TGTGCCAGCAGGTGGGGAGTCTACGAGCAGTACTTC
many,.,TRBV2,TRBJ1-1,CASNRVLGTEAFF,TGTGCCAGCAATCGGGTACTCGGCACTGAAGCTTTCTTT
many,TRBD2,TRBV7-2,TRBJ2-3,CASSSPQLAGGLPHFTDTQYF,TGTGCCAGCAGCTCTCCCCAACTAGCGGGAGGCCTTCCCCATTTCACAGATACGCAGTATTTT
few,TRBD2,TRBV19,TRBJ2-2,CASSSPGLAGDSGELFF,TGTGCCAGTAGTTCCCCAGGACTAGCGGGAGATAGTGGGGAGCTGTTTTTT
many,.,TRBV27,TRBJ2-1,CASRNVGGTDNEQFF,TGTGCCAGTCGCAACGTGGGCGGGACGGACAATGAGCAGTTCTTC
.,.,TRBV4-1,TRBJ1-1,CASSKTTGIPSMNTEAFF,TGCGCCAGCAGCAAAACTACAGGGATTCCATCCATGAACACTGAAGCTTTCTTT
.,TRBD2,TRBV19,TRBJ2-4,CASSMDLASGTAKNIQYF,TGTGCCAGTAGTATGGATTTGGCTAGCGGGACCGCCAAAAACATTCAGTACTTC
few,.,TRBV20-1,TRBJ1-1,CSAREGGSEAFF,TGCAGTGCTAGAGAGGGAGGGAGTGAAGCTTTCTTT
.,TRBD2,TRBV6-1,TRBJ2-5,CASALGGRSETQYF,TGTGCCTCGGCCCTGGGCGGGAGGTCAGAGACCCAGTACTTC
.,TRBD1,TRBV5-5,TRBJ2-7,CASSSQGVEQYF,TGTGCCAGCAGCTCACAGGGGGTGGAACAGTACTTC
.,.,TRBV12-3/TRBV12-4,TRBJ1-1,CASSLSLEAFF,TGTGCCAGCAGTTTAAGTCTTGAAGCTTTCTTT